One TCR beta chain is described in this entry. Its antigen is currently unknown. This record belongs to a study of shared clonotypes between healthy human individuals. Participating donors were healthy, HIV-negative adults free of recent acute infections or vaccinations. Study-wide results and limits: Naive subsets generally exceeded memory subsets in estimated richness.

Sequencing was performed with immunoSEQ multiplex PCR; in TCRdb, only in-frame clones are kept and a portion is missing. The sample records a few million clones, 95% being singletons. This CDR3 spans 13 amino acids. Trimming left V 8 bases short and J 0 bases short, with 8 bases between. Germline loops: CDR1 MGHDK, CDR2 SYGVNS. The sequence came from a man aged 18 to 30 in good health. The genes are TRBV25-1 and TRBJ1-3; no definite D call. Sequenced material: naive CD4+ T cells sorted from blood. Documented subset: CD45RA+ positively selected. The CDR3 loop is CASRLTSGNTIYF. CDR3 sequence (DNA): TGTGCCAGCCGTCTAACCTCTGGAAACACCATATATTTT.